This T cell receptor (beta chain) was captured in a study of OX40 agonist ivuxolimab in advanced cancers. The overall study: Patients in the trial were receiving intravenous ivuxolimab every 2 weeks, at doses of 0.01 to 10 mg/kg.

In the case of this clone: Its antigen remains unidentified.

Autoimmune disease history or systemic immunosuppression barred patients. The CDR3 sequence is 16 residues long. V lost 8 bases to trimming and J lost 3 bases; unmatched junction nucleotides: 10. The germline CDR1 and CDR2 sequences are WSHSY and SAAADI. Sequencing used immunoSEQ multiplex PCR; TCRdb keeps in-frame clones, though not all of them. The sample lists some 46,000 clones, roughly 94% occurring once. General observations from the study: CD4+ and CD8+ blood T cells expanded clonally by week 6 at 0.1 to 3.0 mg/kg. In CD8+ T cells, expanded clones were on average more numerous than in CD4+.

The V and J genes are TRBV10-2 and TRBJ2-3, with 11 bases matching TRBD2. Sequenced material: CD4+ or CD8+ T cells sorted from blood, taken in a trial of the OX40 agonist ivuxolimab. This TCR was sampled from an adult with an advanced solid tumor such as melanoma, head and neck, liver or kidney cancer. The chain's CDR3 is CASYEPGLAETDTQYF. Here the CDR3 DNA reads TGCGCCAGCTATGAACCGGGACTAGCGGAAACAGATACGCAGTATTTT.